The 26 T cell receptor beta chains below were found in one sample sequenced in a study of control samples from healthy donors and cancer patients. Repertoires were generated with immunoSEQ multiplex PCR, while TCRdb's copy carries only in-frame clones and drops some. Altogether about 120,000 clones are present, about 92% being singletons, with the ten largest covering approximately 2%. Sequencing input: blood. The receptors here all came from a woman aged 45 to 65 in good health.

This sequence joins TRBV7-8 and TRBJ1-1; no clear D gene. With 5 bases removed from V and 1 base from J, the gap between germline ends came to 11 bases. This CDR3 region has 14 residues. Germline V gives CDR1 SGHVS, CDR2 FQNEAQ. This CDR3 is CASSPRERNTEAFF. In DNA, the CDR3 is TGTGCCAGCAGCCCCAGAGAACGGAACACTGAAGCTTTCTTT.

V gene TRBV7-9 combines with J gene TRBJ1-5; 7 bases match TRBD1. The CDR3 contains 15 residues. V gave up 1 base and J gave up 4 bases; unmatched junction bases: 4. CDR1 and CDR2 from the germline V gene are SEHNR and FQNEAQ (reference sequence). The CDR3 nucleotides are TGTGCCAGCAGCTTAGGACAGGGTAGTAATCAGCCCCAGCATTTT. It yields the protein CASSLGQGSNQPQHF. Variable domain in full (rest from reference TRBV7-9 and TRBJ1-5): DTGVSQNPRHKITKRGQNVTFRCDPISEHNRLYWYRQTLGQGPEFLTYFQNEAQLEKSRLLSDRFSAERPKGSFSTLEIQRTEQGDSAMYLCASSLGQGSNQPQHFGDGTRLSIL.

On this clone: This specimen includes other DNA sequences encoding the same CDR3. This chain connects TRBV18 to TRBJ1-3; D is unclear. From germline, CDR1 is KGHSH and CDR2 LQKENI. This CDR3 contains 14 residues. Trimming took off 3 bases at V and 1 base at J, with 7 bases between the two ends. The CDR3 bases are TGTGCCAGCTCACCGGGAGATTCTGGAAACACCATATATTTT. Protein sequence: CASSPGDSGNTIYF.

The V and J genes are TRBV10-3 and TRBJ1-1, with D maybe TRBD1 (5 bases). Germline lookup yields CDR1 ENHRY and CDR2 SYGVKD. This CDR3 has 14 residues. V shed 3 bases and J shed 1 base, with 9 bases lying between them. This CDR3 reads CAISDGGKNTEAFF. The CDR3 coding sequence is TGTGCCATCAGTGATGGGGGTAAGAACACTGAAGCTTTCTTT.

The chain recombines TRBV11-3 with TRBJ2-1, with 7 bases lining up with TRBD2. The J segment lost 2 bases and the V segment lost 1 base, leaving 2 bases of the junction unmatched. The CDR3 is made up of 15 amino acids. Germline lookup yields CDR1 SGHNT and CDR2 YENEEA. CDR3 sequence (DNA): TGTGCCAGCAGCTTAGGTCTAGCGGCCTACAATGAGCAGTTCTTC. Translated: CASSLGLAAYNEQFF.

This clone was found once. V is TRBV6-1 and J is TRBJ1-5; D not certain. The CDR3 covers 13 residues. V lost 0 bases, J lost 6 bases, and 6 bases lay in between. Germline V gives CDR1 MNHNS, CDR2 SASEGT. The chain's CDR3 is CASSEALSQPQHF. Written as DNA, the CDR3 is TGTGCCAGCAGTGAAGCTTTGAGTCAGCCCCAGCATTTT.

V usage is TRBV7-2 and J usage is TRBJ2-7; weak D call: TRBD2 (6 bases). Germline CDR1 and CDR2: SGHTA and FQGNSA. Trimming took 5 bases from V and 10 from J, leaving 30 bases between them. This CDR3 contains 17 residues. CDR3 loop: CASSPGRVGSLGLGQYF. The CDR3 region has the DNA TGTGCCAGCAGCCCGGGACGTGTCGGGAGTCTGGGTCTGGGACAGTACTTC.

The rearrangement links TRBV15 to TRBJ1-5; unclear D gene. This CDR3 region has 15 residues. Germline CDR1 reads LNHNV; CDR2 reads YYDKDF (reference sequence). The V gene lost 0 bases and the J gene lost 0 bases, with 6 bases spanning the gap. Here the CDR3 reads CATSRDHNSNQPQHF. For the CDR3, the DNA is TGTGCCACCAGCAGAGACCATAATAGCAATCAGCCCCAGCATTTT.

This chain connects TRBV21-1 to TRBJ2-1; TRBD2 was called by the table and not checked on the DNA. TRBV21-1 is a recognized pseudogene. CDR3 length: 16 amino acids. The CDR3: CASSKGGSGRNNEQFF. As DNA, the CDR3 is TGTGCCAGCAGCAAAGGTGGTAGCGGGAGGAACAATGAGCAGTTCTTC.

The chain recombines TRBV4-1 with TRBJ2-3, with 10 bases aligning to TRBD1. This CDR3 has 16 residues. J was trimmed by 4 bases and V by 1 base; bases with no gene match: 5. Germline V gene data show CDR1 as MGHRA and CDR2 as YSYEKL. Here the CDR3 DNA reads TGCGCCAGCAGCCAAGTGGGACAGGGGAATGCAGATACGCAGTATTTT. Its translation is CASSQVGQGNADTQYF.

This chain connects TRBV9 to TRBJ2-1; the match to TRBD2 covers 11 bases. The trim removed 3 bases at V and 6 bases at J, leaving 2 bases unmatched. This CDR3 has 14 residues. CDR1 and CDR2 from the germline V gene are SGDLS and YYNGEE. In nucleotides, the CDR3 is TGTGCCAGCAGCGGTAGCGGGAGGGTCAATGAGCAGTTCTTC. It yields the protein CASSGSGRVNEQFF.

This chain connects TRBV6-6 to TRBJ1-2; 7 bases fit TRBD1. After removal of 0 bases from V and 6 bases from J, the junction contained 1 base not matched to a gene. Germline CDR1 reads MNHNY; CDR2 reads SVGAGI (reference sequence). This CDR3 contains 13 residues. As DNA, the CDR3 is TGTGCCAGCAGTTACTCCACAGGGGATGGCTACACCTTC. Residues: CASSYSTGDGYTF.

The chain carries TRBV19 and TRBJ1-2, with 8 bases matching TRBD1. This CDR3 contains 14 residues. Germline V CDR1 and CDR2: LNHDA, SQIVND (reference sequence). The trim removed 3 bases at V and 2 bases at J, leaving 2 bases unmatched. In nucleotides, the CDR3 is TGTGCCAGTAGTATCGGGACAGGCAACTATGGCTACACCTTC. This translates into CASSIGTGNYGYTF.

The chain has TRBV10-2 and TRBJ1-4; 7 bases match TRBD1. The V gene end was trimmed by 6 bases and the J gene end by 7 bases; junction bases not matched to a gene: 8. Germline CDR1 reads WSHSY; CDR2 reads SAAADI. The CDR3 has 14 amino acids. CDR3 loop: CASSTDRVGEKLFF. The CDR3 coding sequence is TGCGCCAGCAGCACAGACAGGGTTGGTGAAAAACTGTTTTTT.

The chain employs TRBV19 and TRBJ2-3; TRBD2 matches at 9 bases. Germline V gene data show CDR1 as LNHDA and CDR2 as SQIVND (reference sequence). The CDR3 covers 15 residues. V lost 1 base, J lost 6 bases, and 5 bases stayed unmatched. CDR3 region: CASSIGLAGYDTQYF. The CDR3 DNA is TGTGCCAGTAGTATAGGTCTAGCGGGATACGATACGCAGTATTTT.

The chain recombines TRBV10-2 with TRBJ2-3; D possibly corresponds to TRBD2 (5 bases). Trimming removed 1 base from V and 1 base from J, with 12 bases in between. The CDR3 covers 16 residues. Germline CDR1 is WSHSY and CDR2 is SAAADI. DNA for the CDR3: TGCGCCAGCAGTGAGTTGGAGCGGACTGGCACAGATACGCAGTATTTT. It codes for CASSELERTGTDTQYF.

The genes are TRBV2 and TRBJ2-1; the match to TRBD1 covers 10 bases. With 7 bases clipped from V and 4 bases from J, the junction kept 4 bases outside the gene matches. The germline CDR1 and CDR2 sequences are SNHLY and FYNNEI. This CDR3 region has 14 residues. CDR3: CASKPGQGYNEQFF. DNA of the CDR3: TGTGCCAGCAAGCCGGGACAGGGGTACAATGAGCAGTTCTTC.

V is TRBV5-1 and J is TRBJ2-5; a possible D gene is TRBD1 (6 bases). Trimming took off 3 bases at V and 3 bases at J, with 12 bases between the two ends. CDR1 is SGHRS and CDR2 is YFSETQ in the germline V gene. The CDR3 consists of 14 residues. CDR3 amino acids: CASSWVTGEETQYF. CDR3 in DNA: TGCGCCAGCAGCTGGGTGACAGGCGAAGAGACCCAGTACTTC. Filled out from reference TRBV5-1 and TRBJ2-5, the complete variable domain reads KAGVTQTPRYLIKTRGQQVTLSCSPISGHRSVSWYQQTPGQGLQFLFEYFSETQRNKGNFPGRFSGRQFSNSRSEMNVSTLELGDSALYLCASSWVTGEETQYFGPGTRLLVL.

The rearrangement joins TRBV3-1 (or the pseudogene TRBV3-2) to TRBJ2-7; 7 nucleotides match TRBD2. Germline trimming cut 1 base from V and 5 bases from J; bases unmatched to any gene: 5. This CDR3 spans 14 amino acids. Germline-derived CDR1 and CDR2 are LGHDT and YNNKEL (reference sequence). The CDR3 protein is CASSQVAGVDEQYF. The CDR3 DNA follows: TGTGCCAGCAGCCAAGTGGCGGGGGTGGACGAGCAGTACTTC.

V gene TRBV27 combines with J gene TRBJ2-1, with unresolved D. The V end was cut by 3 bases, the J end by 0 bases, with 9 bases between. The CDR3 totals 15 residues. CDR1 and CDR2 from the germline V gene are MNHEY and SMNVEV (reference sequence). DNA for the CDR3: TGTGCCAGCAGTTTCGAACAGAGCTCCTACAATGAGCAGTTCTTC. Protein: CASSFEQSSYNEQFF.

This chain joins TRBV28 and TRBJ1-5; 8 bases are shared with TRBD1. Germline CDR1 is MDHEN and CDR2 is SYDVKM. The CDR3 runs to 14 residues. The V gene end was trimmed by 4 bases and the J gene end by 7 bases; junction bases not matched to a gene: 6. For the CDR3, the DNA is TGTGCCAGCAGTTCTAGGACAGGGAACCAGCCCCAGCATTTT. Amino acids: CASSSRTGNQPQHF.

V and J are TRBV29-1 and TRBJ2-1, with D uncertain. This CDR3 has 14 amino acids. Germline CDR1 SQVTM, CDR2 ANQGSEA. Trimming pared 0 bases from V and 6 bases from J, leaving 12 bases between. Here the CDR3 DNA reads TGCAGCGTTGAAGAATCCGGGTGGTCCAATGAGCAGTTCTTC. This translates into CSVEESGWSNEQFF.

The chain uses TRBV2 and TRBJ2-7; TRBD1 agrees at 8 bases. This CDR3 has 15 residues. Per germline, CDR1 SNHLY and CDR2 FYNNEI. V lost 4 bases, J lost 3 bases, and 8 bases stayed unmatched. As DNA, the CDR3 is TGTGCCAGCAGTGTAGGACAGGGCGAAGGCTACGAGCAGTACTTC. Translation gives CASSVGQGEGYEQYF.

V usage is TRBV6-6 and J usage is TRBJ2-5; D ambiguous. There are 12 residues in the CDR3. Germline V gene data show CDR1 as MNHNY and CDR2 as SVGAGI (reference sequence). V was pared by 3 bases and J by 5 bases, with 7 bases between. The DNA for the CDR3 is TGTGCCAGCAGTTATTTGCTGGAGACCCAGTACTTC. It specifies CASSYLLETQYF.

Only one count was recorded for this clone. The gene calls are TRBV28 and TRBJ2-7, with TRBD1 as a possible D gene (5 bases). The CDR3 loop spans 15 amino acids. V was trimmed by 4 bases and J by 0 bases, leaving 13 bases between them. Germline V gene data show CDR1 as MDHEN and CDR2 as SYDVKM. The CDR3 here is CASSSRRTSSYEQYF. The CDR3 DNA reads TGTGCCAGCAGTTCCCGACGGACAAGCTCCTACGAGCAGTACTTC.

The chain employs TRBV10-3 and TRBJ1-3, with D possibly matching TRBD1 (5 bases). The length of the CDR3 is 14 residues. CDR1 is ENHRY, CDR2 SYGVKD, per germline. V was trimmed by 4 bases and J by 4 bases, leaving 11 bases between them. The CDR3 region is CAISGGGAGNTIYF. The CDR3 bases are TGTGCCATCAGTGGGGGGGGAGCGGGAAACACCATATATTTT.